This TCR beta chain was sequenced in a study of T cell changes during pregnancy in multiple sclerosis. Germline loops: CDR1 SEHNR, CDR2 FQNEAQ (reference sequence). The CDR3 is 14 residues long. Trimming took 2 bases from V and 9 from J; bases not matched to a gene: 10. This table comes from immunoSEQ multiplex PCR, and its TCRdb copy is limited to in-frame clones, with some not included. The sample lists about 49,000 clones, 85% to 95% occurring once. The sample in question was CD8+ T cells from peripheral blood mononuclear cells, obtained in the first trimester of pregnancy. The chain couples TRBV7-9 to TRBJ2-7, with 7 nucleotides matching TRBD2. The sequence derives from a female donor with multiple sclerosis, enrolled in a pregnancy study. CDR3 protein: CASSLRDYPTRQYF. CDR3 in DNA: TGTGCCAGCAGCTTACGGGACTACCCTACGAGGCAGTACTTC.